The 21 T cell receptor beta chains listed next were all sequenced from one sample in a study of T cell changes during pregnancy in multiple sclerosis. Generated by immunoSEQ multiplex PCR, the TCRdb table keeps only in-frame clones and is missing some. The table includes tens of thousands of clones, 88% detected once. Sequenced material: CD4+ T cells from peripheral blood mononuclear cells, taken in the first trimester of pregnancy. These receptors came from a female donor in good health, enrolled as a control in a pregnancy study.

The genes are TRBV5-1 and TRBJ1-1, with TRBD1 identical over 7 bases. Germline trimming cut 2 bases from V and 4 bases from J; bases unmatched to any gene: 2. CDR1 SGHRS and CDR2 YFSETQ come from the germline V gene. This CDR3 contains 13 residues. The CDR3 bases are TGCGCCAGCAGCTTTCAGGGGGGCACTGAAGCTTTCTTT. Protein: CASSFQGGTEAFF. Together with reference TRBV5-1 and TRBJ1-1, the CDR3 gives the full variable domain: KAGVTQTPRYLIKTRGQQVTLSCSPISGHRSVSWYQQTPGQGLQFLFEYFSETQRNKGNFPGRFSGRQFSNSRSEMNVSTLELGDSALYLCASSFQGGTEAFFGQGTRLTVV.

The chain uses TRBV11-2 and TRBJ1-1; weak D call: TRBD1 (5 bases). Germline V gives CDR1 SGHAT, CDR2 FQNNGV. V was pared by 4 bases and J by 7 bases, with 22 bases between. The CDR3 contains 16 residues. CDR3 in amino acids: CASSSYREKGNGEAFF. CDR3 DNA: TGTGCCAGCAGCTCCTACCGGGAGAAGGGGAATGGTGAAGCTTTCTTT.

V and J are TRBV5-6 and TRBJ2-7; the D gene is possibly TRBD2 (6 bases). The germline CDR1 and CDR2 sequences are SGHDT and YYEEEE. This CDR3 spans 15 amino acids. Trimming cost V 3 bases and J 0 bases, with 13 bases left between them. DNA of the CDR3: TGTGCCAGCAGCTCGGGACTTAGGAGCTCCTACGAGCAGTACTTC. Translating it yields CASSSGLRSSYEQYF.

This chain links TRBV6-5 with TRBJ2-5, with a possible D match to TRBD2 (7 bases). V lost 8 bases to trimming and J lost 5 bases, with 18 bases between them. This CDR3 spans 14 amino acids. Per germline, CDR1 MNHEY and CDR2 SVGAGI. The CDR3 DNA reads TGTGCCAGCGTGGGGGAGGGGGGGTATGAGACCCAGTACTTC. Its translation is CASVGEGGYETQYF.

The V and J genes are TRBV15 and TRBJ2-3; the D gene is possibly TRBD1 (5 bases). The V gene's germline CDR1 is LNHNV and CDR2 YYDKDF (reference sequence). The CDR3 consists of 17 residues. Trimming took off 3 bases at V and 0 bases at J, with 16 bases between the two ends. In DNA, the CDR3 is TGTGCCACCAGCAGGGGAAGGGGCAGTTCTAGCACAGATACGCAGTATTTT. Protein sequence: CATSRGRGSSSTDTQYF. The whole variable domain, remainder taken from reference TRBV15 and TRBJ2-3, is DAMVIQNPRYQVTQFGKPVTLSCSQTLNHNVMYWYQQKSSQAPKLLFHYYDKDFNNEADTPDNFQSRRPNTSFCFLDIRSPGLGDTAMYLCATSRGRGSSSTDTQYFGPGTRLTVL.

The chain is built from TRBV25-1 and TRBJ2-1, with 7 bases identical to TRBD1. J was trimmed by 6 bases and V by 6 bases; bases with no gene match: 8. The CDR3 loop spans 14 amino acids. CDR1 and CDR2 from the germline V gene are MGHDK and SYGVNS. CDR3 sequence reads: CASSVTGYSNEQFF. The CDR3 DNA sequence: TGTGCCAGCAGCGTGACAGGGTACAGCAATGAGCAGTTCTTC.

The chain is built from TRBV5-1 and TRBJ2-2; tentatively, D is TRBD1 (6 bases). V lost 4 bases, J lost 3 bases, and 10 bases lay in between. Germline values: CDR1 SGHRS, CDR2 YFSETQ. The CDR3 is 14 residues long. The CDR3 is CASSPDRDTGELFF. CDR3 nucleotides: TGCGCCAGCAGCCCGGACAGAGACACCGGGGAGCTGTTTTTT.

The chain carries TRBV19 and TRBJ1-2, with TRBD1 as a possible D gene (6 bases). This CDR3 is 14 amino acids long. V lost 4 bases to trimming and J lost 5 bases, with 14 bases between them. Germline values: CDR1 LNHDA, CDR2 SQIVND (reference sequence). CDR3 coding DNA: TGTGCCAGTAGTACTGGGACACCGGGATATGGCTACACCTTC. Amino acid sequence: CASSTGTPGYGYTF.

This chain uses TRBV19 with TRBJ2-7, with unresolved D. From germline, CDR1 is LNHDA and CDR2 SQIVND (reference sequence). This CDR3 comprises 14 residues. V was cut by 5 bases and J by 3 bases, with 14 bases left in between. The CDR3, as DNA: TGTGCCAGTAGTCGGCCAGGTTTCAACTACGAGCAGTACTTC. It codes for CASSRPGFNYEQYF.

This rearrangement joins TRBV19 to TRBJ2-2; 8 bases fit TRBD1. The V gene's germline CDR1 is LNHDA and CDR2 SQIVND (reference sequence). The CDR3 has 16 residues. The V segment lost 6 bases and the J segment 3 bases; nucleotides outside the gene matches: 9. CDR3 bases: TGTGCCAGTAGCCCAACTAAGACAGGGGACACCGGGGAGCTGTTTTTT. The encoded protein is CASSPTKTGDTGELFF.

This clone was picked up one time. CDR3 in DNA: TGTGCCAGCAGCCCGAATCTAGAACAGGGCGTTTATGGCTACACCTTC. Residues: CASSPNLEQGVYGYTF. This sequence joins TRBV5-4 and TRBJ1-2, with D possibly being TRBD1 (6 bases). This CDR3 spans 16 amino acids. V was trimmed by 4 bases and J by 5 bases, leaving 21 bases between them. Germline CDR1 is SGHNT and CDR2 is YYREEE (reference sequence).

The V and J genes are TRBV6-5 and TRBJ1-3; D call uncertain. The CDR3 covers 14 residues. Germline V CDR1 and CDR2: MNHEY, SVGAGI. The V end was cut by 6 bases, the J end by 0 bases, with 9 bases between. CDR3 bases: TGTGCCAGCAGCCGCTCGAGCTCTGGAAACACCATATATTTT. Translation gives CASSRSSSGNTIYF.

The chain combines TRBV30 with TRBJ2-7; D call uncertain. This CDR3 has 14 amino acids. V lost 2 bases, J lost 2 bases, and 13 bases lay in between. Per the germline V gene, CDR1 is GTSNPN and CDR2 is SVGIG (reference sequence). The CDR3 DNA sequence: TGTGCCTGGAGTAAGGCGGTCGCGACCTACGAGCAGTACTTC. This codes for CAWSKAVATYEQYF.

J is TRBJ2-7 and V is TRBV2, with D possibly TRBD2 on 6 matching bases. The V gene's germline CDR1 is SNHLY and CDR2 FYNNEI. The V end lost 6 bases, the J end lost 0 bases, and 12 bases lay between the germline ends. The CDR3 has 14 residues. The chain's CDR3 is CASRAGRNSYEQYF. CDR3 DNA: TGTGCCAGCAGGGCGGGACGCAACTCCTACGAGCAGTACTTC.

The J gene is TRBJ2-4, the V gene TRBV2, with TRBD2 identical over 15 bases. The CDR3 covers 17 residues. J was trimmed by 6 bases and V by 5 bases; bases with no gene match: 8. CDR1 and CDR2 (germline): SNHLY, FYNNEI. CDR3 sequence reads: CASSPHRTSGGGNIQYF. The CDR3 DNA sequence: TGTGCCAGCAGTCCCCACCGGACTAGCGGGGGGGGAAACATTCAGTACTTC. Combining the CDR3 with reference TRBV2 and TRBJ2-4 gives the whole variable domain EPEVTQTPSHQVTQMGQEVILRCVPISNHLYFYWYRQILGQKVEFLVSFYNNEISEKSEIFDDQFSVERPDGSNFTLKIRSTKLEDSAMYFCASSPHRTSGGGNIQYFGAGTRLSVL.

This clone has a single count. The V call is TRBV11-1, the J call TRBJ1-4; tentative D call: TRBD1 (6 bases). V lost 3 bases to trimming and J lost 0 bases, with 11 bases between them. The length of the CDR3 is 16 residues. Germline values: CDR1 SGHAT, CDR2 FQDESV (reference sequence). CDR3 loop: CASSFARGATNEKLFF. The CDR3, as DNA: TGTGCCAGCAGCTTTGCCAGGGGTGCAACTAATGAAAAACTGTTTTTT.

The rearrangement joins TRBV6-1 to TRBJ2-2, with 7 bases fitting TRBD1. The germline V gene has CDR1 MNHNS and CDR2 SASEGT. There are 15 residues in the CDR3. V gave up 3 bases and J gave up 5 bases; unmatched junction bases: 6. The CDR3 sequence is CASSERQGLTGELFF. CDR3 nucleotides: TGTGCCAGCAGTGAGCGACAGGGTCTAACCGGGGAGCTGTTTTTT.

The rearrangement links TRBV7-9 to TRBJ1-2, with D hard to call. The length of the CDR3 is 11 residues. Germline CDR1 and CDR2: SEHNR and FQNEAQ (reference sequence). Trimming cost V 8 bases and J 4 bases, with 8 bases left between them. The DNA for the CDR3 is TGTGCCAGCGGGAGGATCTATGGCTACACCTTC. It yields the protein CASGRIYGYTF.

The chain employs TRBV2 and TRBJ1-2; 7 nucleotides match TRBD1. The germline V gene encodes CDR1 SNHLY and CDR2 FYNNEI. V lost 6 bases to trimming and J lost 5 bases; unmatched junction nucleotides: 9. The CDR3 contains 14 residues. The CDR3 is CASSAPGQLYGYTF. CDR3 DNA sequence: TGTGCCAGCAGCGCGCCGGGACAGTTATATGGCTACACCTTC.

The V and J genes are TRBV5-1 and TRBJ2-5; 7 bases line up with TRBD1. Losses at the gene ends were 1 base for V and 3 bases for J; bases not matched to a gene: 6. The CDR3 sequence is 15 residues long. From germline, CDR1 is SGHRS and CDR2 YFSETQ. DNA of the CDR3: TGCGCCAGCAGCTTGAGGGGACAGCTAGAAGAGACCCAGTACTTC. As protein: CASSLRGQLEETQYF.

The J gene is TRBJ2-1, the V gene TRBV7-6; 11 bases fit TRBD2. Germline CDR1 and CDR2: SGHVS and FNYEAQ. This CDR3 region has 16 residues. V was pared by 5 bases and J by 1 base, with 4 bases of the junction left unmatched. The chain's CDR3 is CASSPLAGGSYNEQFF. DNA for the CDR3: TGTGCCAGCAGCCCCCTAGCGGGGGGATCCTACAATGAGCAGTTCTTC. The full variable domain, rest sourced from reference TRBV7-6 and TRBJ2-1, is GAGVSQSPRYKVTKRGQDVALRCDPISGHVSLYWYRQALGQGPEFLTYFNYEAQQDKSGLPNDRFSAERPEGSISTLTIQRTEQRDSAMYRCASSPLAGGSYNEQFFGPGTRLTVL.